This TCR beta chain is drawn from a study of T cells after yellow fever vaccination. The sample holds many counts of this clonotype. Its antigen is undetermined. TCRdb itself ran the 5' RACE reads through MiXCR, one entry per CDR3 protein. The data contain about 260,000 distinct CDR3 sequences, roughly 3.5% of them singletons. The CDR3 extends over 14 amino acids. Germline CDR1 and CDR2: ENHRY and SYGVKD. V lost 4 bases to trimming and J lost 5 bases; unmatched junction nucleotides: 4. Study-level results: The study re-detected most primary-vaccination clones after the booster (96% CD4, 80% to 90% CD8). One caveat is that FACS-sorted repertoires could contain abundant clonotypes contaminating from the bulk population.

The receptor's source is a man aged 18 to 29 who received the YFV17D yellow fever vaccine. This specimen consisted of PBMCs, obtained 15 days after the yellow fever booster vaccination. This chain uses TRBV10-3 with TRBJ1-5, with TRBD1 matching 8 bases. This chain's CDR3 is CAISGPQGDQPQHF. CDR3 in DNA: TGTGCCATCAGTGGTCCACAGGGGGATCAGCCCCAGCATTTT.